A single sample gave rise to the 3 T cell receptor beta chains below, sequenced in a study of cytomegalovirus exposure and HLA in healthy donors. Primers included in the PCR were 60 Vbeta and 13 Jbeta primers. Method: immunoSEQ multiplex PCR; TCRdb's copy keeps in-frame clones and lacks some. This sample's table reports around 50,000 clones. Material: PBMCs. These receptors were collected from a woman aged 45-59 years in good health and CMV-seropositive.

The chain recombines TRBV5-1 with TRBJ2-7; no firm D call. The CDR3 sequence is 16 residues long. V lost 0 bases to trimming and J lost 0 bases, with 13 bases between them. The germline CDR1 and CDR2 sequences are SGHRS and YFSETQ. The CDR3 region has the DNA TGCGCCAGCAGCTTGGCGCGGTCCTCAAGCTCCTACGAGCAGTACTTC. Protein product: CASSLARSSSSYEQYF.

This rearrangement joins TRBV11-2 to TRBJ2-6; a weak D match, TRBD1 (6 bases). Germline V gene lookup returns CDR1 SGHAT and CDR2 FQNNGV. This CDR3 is 15 amino acids long. Deletions cut 5 bases from V and 2 bases from J, with 10 bases between. This chain's CDR3 is CASSTRGAGANVLTF. The CDR3 DNA follows: TGTGCCAGCAGCACCAGGGGTGCTGGGGCCAACGTCCTGACTTTC.

The V call is TRBV7-2, the J call TRBJ1-2, with 7 bases identical to TRBD1. The CDR3 has 17 amino acids. Germline trimming cut 7 bases from V and 2 bases from J; bases unmatched to any gene: 16. Germline V lookup: CDR1 SGHTA, CDR2 FQGNSA. CDR3 bases: TGTGCCAGCACCATTTCTTCAACCCGGGGACAGAACTATGGCTACACCTTC. Protein sequence: CASTISSTRGQNYGYTF.